These 30 T cell receptor beta chains share one sample of origin, sequenced in a study of control samples from healthy donors and cancer patients. Profiling relied on immunoSEQ multiplex PCR, and the TCRdb table lists in-frame clones only, not all of them. Of approximately 150,000 clones listed, approximately 94% were seen once; the top ten hold under 15%. Sequenced input: blood. All receptors come from a middle-aged man in good health.

The gene calls are TRBV7-9 and TRBJ1-4, with TRBD1 as a possible D gene (6 bases). V was cut by 4 bases and J by 8 bases, with 8 bases left in between. Looked up from germline, CDR1 is SEHNR and CDR2 is FQNEAQ (reference sequence). The CDR3 consists of 12 residues. The CDR3 bases are TGTGCCAGCAGCTCCAGGGGCGAAAAACTGTTTTTT. It yields the protein CASSSRGEKLFF.

This clone appeared once. Other DNA sequences from this sample encode an identical CDR3 as well. J is TRBJ1-5 and V is TRBV30, with D perhaps matching TRBD1 (5 bases). CDR3 size: 15 residues. V was clipped by 0 bases and J by 0 bases, with 9 bases between them. Germline V CDR1 and CDR2: GTSNPN, SVGIG (reference sequence). Here the CDR3 reads CAWSVRGNSNQPQHF. The CDR3, as DNA: TGTGCCTGGAGTGTAAGGGGTAATAGCAATCAGCCCCAGCATTTT.

This chain uses TRBV3-1 (or the pseudogene TRBV3-2) with TRBJ1-6; D not resolved. This CDR3 contains 18 residues. The V gene's germline CDR1 is LGHDT and CDR2 YNNKEL (reference sequence). Trimming removed 4 bases at V and 5 bases at J, with 21 bases between. CDR3 residues: CASSRKSPISYNNSPLHF. In DNA form, the CDR3 reads TGTGCCAGCAGCCGCAAAAGTCCCATTTCATACAATAATTCACCCCTCCACTTT.

This clone has just one count. The chain has TRBV7-2 and TRBJ2-5, with D maybe TRBD2 (7 bases). This CDR3 contains 15 residues. The V gene's germline CDR1 is SGHTA and CDR2 FQGNSA. The ends were cut back, 5 bases at V and 5 bases at J, with 18 bases in the middle. DNA of the CDR3: TGTGCCAGCAGCCCGAGGGGGGGGCGCGGGGAGACCCAGTACTTC. As protein: CASSPRGGRGETQYF.

This clone appeared once. The V gene is TRBV21-1, the J gene TRBJ1-4; the table gives TRBD1 as D, unverified against the DNA. TRBV21-1 is recorded as a pseudogene. This CDR3 comprises 14 residues. For the CDR3, the DNA is TGTGCCAGCGGGGGACAGGCAACTAATGAAAAACTGTTTTTT. It translates to CASGGQATNEKLFF.

This chain uses TRBV11-2 with TRBJ1-1; D gene ambiguous. The ends were cut back, 5 bases at V and 4 bases at J, with 5 bases in the middle. CDR3 length equals 11 residues. Germline V gene sequence: CDR1 SGHAT, CDR2 FQNNGV. The CDR3 region is CASSPLTEAFF. Written as DNA, the CDR3 is TGTGCCAGCAGCCCCCTCACTGAAGCTTTCTTT.

This chain uses TRBV5-1 with TRBJ1-1; the D gene is possibly TRBD1 (5 bases). Per germline, CDR1 SGHRS and CDR2 YFSETQ. This CDR3 region has 12 residues. V lost 4 bases, J lost 8 bases, and 12 bases lay in between. The CDR3 DNA sequence: TGCGCCAGCAGCCCCGTGGGGGTAGAAGCTTTCTTT. Its protein product is CASSPVGVEAFF.

The rearrangement joins TRBV18 to TRBJ2-3; D might be TRBD1 (5 bases). Trimming cost V 6 bases and J 4 bases, with 11 bases left between them. This CDR3 has 13 amino acids. Germline CDR1 and CDR2: KGHSH and LQKENI. The CDR3 nucleotides read TGTGCCAGCTCTCTTCAGGGCTCAGATACGCAGTATTTT. The encoded protein is CASSLQGSDTQYF.

This chain links TRBV11-2 with TRBJ2-1; 7 nucleotides line up with TRBD2. With V trimmed by 1 base and J by 8 bases, 11 bases remained unmatched. Germline loops: CDR1 SGHAT, CDR2 FQNNGV. The CDR3 covers 16 residues. This CDR3 reads CASSLALARGSYEQFF. The CDR3 region has the DNA TGTGCCAGCAGCTTAGCTCTGGCACGCGGGAGTTATGAGCAGTTCTTC.

The chain has TRBV5-1 and TRBJ2-7; no firm D call. V lost 0 bases and J lost 2, with 6 bases in between. CDR1 SGHRS and CDR2 YFSETQ come from the germline V gene. The CDR3 has 13 amino acids. Here the CDR3 DNA reads TGCGCCAGCAGCTTGGGGGCAGCCTACGAGCAGTACTTC. This gives the protein CASSLGAAYEQYF.

The chain has TRBV9 and TRBJ1-2, with D maybe TRBD1 (5 bases). The CDR3 has 14 amino acids. CDR1 and CDR2 from the germline V gene are SGDLS and YYNGEE. With 0 bases removed from V and 5 bases from J, the gap between germline ends came to 11 bases. The CDR3 reads CASSVAGTAYGYTF. The CDR3 DNA follows: TGTGCCAGCAGCGTAGCTGGGACGGCGTATGGCTACACCTTC. Looking up the rest from reference TRBV9 and TRBJ1-2 gives the full variable domain: DSGVTQTPKHLITATGQRVTLRCSPRSGDLSVYWYQQSLDQGLQFLIQYYNGEERAKGNILERFSAQQFPDLHSELNLSSLELGDSALYFCASSVAGTAYGYTFGSGTRLTVV.

V and J are TRBV5-6 and TRBJ1-5; D remains unclear. V lost 0 bases and J lost 4, with 14 bases in between. Looked up from germline, CDR1 is SGHDT and CDR2 is YYEEEE. The CDR3 has 16 residues. The CDR3 loop reads CASSLGEISRNQPQHF. The CDR3 DNA reads as TGTGCCAGCAGCTTGGGAGAGATAAGTAGGAATCAGCCCCAGCATTTT.

The chain employs TRBV7-8 and TRBJ2-1, with D perhaps TRBD1 or TRBD2 (5 bases each). This CDR3 spans 17 amino acids. Germline CDR1 and CDR2: SGHVS and FQNEAQ. Trimming cost V 5 bases and J 0 bases, with 17 bases left between them. CDR3 DNA sequence: TGTGCCAGCAGCCCGCCGGGACCATTCAGCTCCTACAATGAGCAGTTCTTC. Protein sequence: CASSPPGPFSSYNEQFF. Full variable domain (missing parts from reference TRBV7-8 and TRBJ2-1): GAGVSQSPRYKVAKRGQDVALRCDPISGHVSLFWYQQALGQGPEFLTYFQNEAQLDKSGLPSDRFFAERPEGSVSTLKIQRTQQEDSAVYLCASSPPGPFSSYNEQFFGPGTRLTVL.

This rearrangement joins TRBV6-1 to TRBJ1-2; D is unresolved. Germline V gene sequence: CDR1 MNHNS, CDR2 SASEGT. This CDR3 comprises 13 residues. Trimming left V 3 bases short and J 4 bases short, with 9 bases between. The CDR3 protein is CASSDAQTYGYTF. The CDR3 coding sequence is TGTGCCAGCAGTGACGCACAAACCTATGGCTACACCTTC.

The chain joins TRBV11-3 to TRBJ2-3, with D possibly being TRBD1 or TRBD2 (6 bases each). The CDR3 sequence is 14 residues long. CDR1 and CDR2 (germline): SGHNT, YENEEA. V lost 4 bases to trimming and J lost 6 bases, with 14 bases between them. Here the CDR3 DNA reads TGTGCCAGCAGCTCCCGTGGGGGGCGGGATACGCAGTATTTT. This encodes CASSSRGGRDTQYF.

The chain carries TRBV5-1 and TRBJ1-1, with 7 bases fitting TRBD1. Looked up from germline, CDR1 is SGHRS and CDR2 is YFSETQ. The V segment lost 1 base and the J segment 2 bases; nucleotides outside the gene matches: 2. CDR3 size: 14 residues. CDR3 bases: TGCGCCAGCAGCTTGACAGGGGCCAACACTGAAGCTTTCTTT. Its translation: CASSLTGANTEAFF.

V and J are TRBV6-6 and TRBJ1-2, with a possible D match to TRBD1 (5 bases). Trimming cost V 0 bases and J 8 bases, with 10 bases left between them. Germline values: CDR1 MNHNY, CDR2 SVGAGI (reference sequence). This CDR3 contains 13 residues. CDR3 nucleotide sequence: TGTGCCAGCAGTTACTCCGGCAGGGACGGCTACACCTTC. Translating gives CASSYSGRDGYTF.

The V gene is TRBV19, the J gene TRBJ2-5; 8 bases map to TRBD2. The V gene's germline CDR1 is LNHDA and CDR2 SQIVND (reference sequence). The CDR3 extends over 15 amino acids. J lost 3 bases, V lost 3 bases, and 6 bases had no gene match. For the CDR3, the DNA is TGTGCCAGTAGTATTGGCGGGAGGTTGGAAGAGACCCAGTACTTC. It yields the protein CASSIGGRLEETQYF.

The V and J genes are TRBV30 and TRBJ2-5; tentatively, D is TRBD1 or TRBD2 (6 bases each). V was clipped by 4 bases and J by 4 bases, with 10 bases between them. The CDR3 is 12 residues long. Germline values: CDR1 GTSNPN, CDR2 SVGIG (reference sequence). The CDR3 bases are TGTGCCTGGAAGGGGGGAGGAGAGACCCAGTACTTC. This gives the protein CAWKGGGETQYF.

The chain recombines TRBV7-9 with TRBJ1-2; no firm D call. The V end was cut by 1 base, the J end by 1 base, with 13 bases between. This CDR3 is built from 16 residues. Germline CDR1 is SEHNR and CDR2 is FQNEAQ (reference sequence). CDR3 amino acids: CASSLVGSDRNYGYTF. DNA of the CDR3: TGTGCCAGCAGCTTAGTTGGGTCAGACCGTAACTATGGCTACACCTTC.

The chain is built from TRBV9 and TRBJ2-2; D unclear. The CDR3 length is 14 residues. Between the trimmed V and J ends, which lost 4 bases and 5 bases, there was a span of 12 bases. Germline V CDR1 and CDR2: SGDLS, YYNGEE. The CDR3: CASSPISGTGELFF. The CDR3 bases are TGTGCCAGCAGCCCGATTTCAGGTACCGGGGAGCTGTTTTTT.

The chain has TRBV24-1 and TRBJ2-7, with TRBD1 as a possible D gene (5 bases). Germline V gene lookup returns CDR1 KGHDR and CDR2 SFDVKD. V lost 3 bases to trimming and J lost 7 bases, with 12 bases between them. The CDR3 contains 13 residues. CDR3 region: CATSDLQGGEQYF. Written as DNA, the CDR3 is TGTGCCACCAGTGATCTGCAGGGTGGTGAGCAGTACTTC.

The V and J genes are TRBV20-1 and TRBJ2-1; D not resolved. The CDR3 is made up of 9 amino acids. The germline V and J ends were trimmed by 5 bases and 8 bases, with 4 bases remaining between them. The V gene's germline CDR1 is DFQATT and CDR2 SNEGSKA (reference sequence). The CDR3 loop is CSAGHEQFF. For the CDR3, the DNA is TGCAGTGCTGGACATGAGCAGTTCTTC.

This chain uses TRBV5-1 with TRBJ2-7; the D is unclear. CDR3 length: 13 residues. V was trimmed by 0 bases and J by 2 bases, leaving 6 bases between them. Germline V gene sequence: CDR1 SGHRS, CDR2 YFSETQ. CDR3 protein: CASSLAWAYEQYF. DNA for the CDR3: TGCGCCAGCAGCTTGGCCTGGGCCTACGAGCAGTACTTC.

This rearrangement joins TRBV27 to TRBJ2-7, with TRBD1 matching 7 bases. The germline gives CDR1 MNHEY, CDR2 SMNVEV (reference sequence). CDR3 length: 15 residues. J lost 6 bases, V lost 8 bases, and 16 bases had no gene match. The DNA of the CDR3 is TGTGCCAGCGGAACAGATTTGACAGGGATCGGCGAGCAGTACTTC. Its protein is CASGTDLTGIGEQYF.

The V gene is TRBV18, the J gene TRBJ2-7, with TRBD1 matching 9 bases. Unmatched junction bases numbered 12, after V lost 6 bases and J lost 3 bases. From germline, CDR1 is KGHSH and CDR2 LQKENI. The CDR3 extends over 16 amino acids. CDR3 DNA: TGTGCCAGCTCCCCTTTCGCCCCGGGACAGGGCTACGAGCAGTACTTC. As protein: CASSPFAPGQGYEQYF.

V usage is TRBV27 and J usage is TRBJ1-2; D ambiguous. CDR3 length equals 11 residues. Germline CDR1 and CDR2: MNHEY and SMNVEV (reference sequence). Between the trimmed V and J ends, which lost 7 bases and 6 bases, there was a span of 9 bases. This chain's CDR3 is CASISSNGYTF. CDR3 DNA: TGTGCCAGCATCTCGTCGAATGGCTACACCTTC.

The chain uses TRBV6-2 or TRBV6-3 and TRBJ2-7; 9 bases line up with TRBD2. Per the germline V gene, CDR1 is MNHEY and CDR2 is SVGEGT. V shed 2 bases and J 3 bases; nucleotides not matched to a gene: 2. The CDR3 totals 14 residues. The CDR3: CASSYGLAFYEQYF. The DNA for the CDR3 is TGTGCCAGCAGTTACGGACTAGCGTTCTACGAGCAGTACTTC.

This chain joins TRBV3-1 (or the pseudogene TRBV3-2) and TRBJ2-7; D might be TRBD1 or TRBD2, each matching 5 bases. Trimming took off 5 bases at V and 4 bases at J, with 18 bases between the two ends. The CDR3 loop spans 15 amino acids. CDR1 and CDR2 from the germline V gene are LGHDT and YNNKEL (reference sequence). The CDR3 bases are TGTGCCAGCAGCATCCGAGGGCAGGGTCCTTACGAGCAGTACTTC. Amino acid sequence: CASSIRGQGPYEQYF.

The chain combines TRBV11-2 with TRBJ1-4; D unclear. The germline CDR1 and CDR2 sequences are SGHAT and FQNNGV. The CDR3 has 15 residues. V was cut by 1 base and J by 2 bases, with 8 bases left in between. CDR3 amino acids: CASSLGGGTNEKLFF. The CDR3 DNA is TGTGCCAGCAGCTTAGGGGGTGGCACTAATGAAAAACTGTTTTTT.